Below are 7 T cell receptor beta chains sequenced from a single sample in a study of OX40 agonist ivuxolimab in advanced cancers. The library was produced with the immunoSEQ multiplex PCR assay. TCRdb's version of the immuneACCESS table is confined to in-frame rearrangements and falls short of the full clone set. An unresolved V gene accounts for under half of the shortfall where checked; the remainder is of unknown origin. Here the sample has 90,000 to 150,000 clones; approximately 92% occur a single time. Of the sample, 0.55% is held by the ten largest clones. The source was CD4+ or CD8+ T cells sorted from blood, collected in a trial of the OX40 agonist ivuxolimab. These receptors were taken from an adult with an advanced solid tumor such as melanoma, head and neck, liver or kidney cancer.

The CDR3 spells CASSQREQGGNQPQHF. CDR3 DNA sequence: TGCGCCAGCAGCCAAAGGGAACAGGGAGGCAATCAGCCCCAGCATTTT. The chain combines TRBV4-1 with TRBJ1-5, with TRBD1 as a possible D gene (6 bases). Trimming took 2 bases from V and 2 from J, leaving 13 bases between them. Germline lookup yields CDR1 MGHRA and CDR2 YSYEKL. This CDR3 contains 16 residues.

The chain has TRBV18 and TRBJ1-6; D perhaps matches TRBD1 (6 bases). The CDR3 extends over 15 amino acids. Trimming stripped 3 bases from V and 7 bases from J, with 13 bases between. Germline assignment: CDR1 KGHSH and CDR2 LQKENI. DNA for the CDR3: TGTGCCAGCTCACCCGGCAGGGGTTGGAATTCACCCCTCCACTTT. Protein product: CASSPGRGWNSPLHF. The complete variable domain, with remaining parts taken from reference TRBV18 and TRBJ1-6, reads NAGVMQNPRHLVRRRGQEARLRCSPMKGHSHVYWYRQLPEEGLKFMVYLQKENIIDESGMPKERFSAEFPKEGPSILRIQQVVRGDSAAYFCASSPGRGWNSPLHFGNGTRLTVT.

This chain links TRBV28 with TRBJ2-7; perhaps TRBD1 as D (6 bases). CDR1 and CDR2 (germline): MDHEN, SYDVKM. V dropped 3 bases and J dropped 3 bases, with 12 bases sitting between them. This CDR3 region has 14 residues. The chain's CDR3 is CASSLNGQNYEQYF. As DNA, the CDR3 is TGTGCCAGCAGTTTGAACGGACAGAACTACGAGCAGTACTTC.

This clone was seen once. The rearrangement uses TRBV29-1 and TRBJ1-1; tentative D call: TRBD1 (5 bases). CDR1 and CDR2 from the germline V gene are SQVTM and ANQGSEA. The CDR3 totals 16 residues. V was cut by 0 bases and J by 1 base, with 15 bases left in between. The CDR3 here is CSVEDRWGRENTEAFF. In nucleotides, the CDR3 is TGCAGCGTTGAAGACCGATGGGGCAGGGAGAACACTGAAGCTTTCTTT.

J is TRBJ2-5 and V is TRBV25-1, with 7 bases fitting TRBD2. Trimming cost V 3 bases and J 3 bases; bases outside gene matches: 10. This CDR3 spans 16 amino acids. Looked up from germline, CDR1 is MGHDK and CDR2 is SYGVNS. CDR3 sequence (DNA): TGTGCCAGCAGTGACACATTCGTTGCGGGGGAAGAGACCCAGTACTTC. Its translation: CASSDTFVAGEETQYF. The whole variable domain, filled in from reference TRBV25-1 and TRBJ2-5, reads EADIYQTPRYLVIGTGKKITLECSQTMGHDKMYWYQQDPGMELHLIHYSYGVNSTEKGDLSSESTVSRIRTEHFPLTLESARPSHTSQYLCASSDTFVAGEETQYFGPGTRLLVL.

This clone was seen only once. V gene TRBV25-1 combines with J gene TRBJ2-5, with 8 bases that match TRBD1. Germline assignment: CDR1 MGHDK and CDR2 SYGVNS. J gave up 5 bases and V 7 bases, and 3 bases lay outside the gene matches. CDR3 length: 12 amino acids. CDR3 residues: CASNRGYETQYF. The CDR3 nucleotides read TGTGCCAGCAACAGGGGGTACGAGACCCAGTACTTC. The variable domain in full, with the rest retrieved from reference TRBV25-1 and TRBJ2-5, is EADIYQTPRYLVIGTGKKITLECSQTMGHDKMYWYQQDPGMELHLIHYSYGVNSTEKGDLSSESTVSRIRTEHFPLTLESARPSHTSQYLCASNRGYETQYFGPGTRLLVL.

The chain joins TRBV7-9 to TRBJ1-1; D uncertain. CDR3 length: 15 amino acids. CDR1 is SEHNR, CDR2 FQNEAQ, per germline (reference sequence). Trimming removed 6 bases from V and 5 bases from J, with 19 bases in between. CDR3 protein: CASRPPPRLGTEAFF. The CDR3 DNA sequence: TGTGCCAGCAGACCCCCCCCGAGGTTGGGGACTGAAGCTTTCTTT.